This T cell receptor beta chain was identified during a study of cytotoxic CD8 clonotypes in ibrutinib-treated CLL. General study findings and limits: There were differences in sampling times between sustained-remission and progressing patients.

V lost 5 bases to trimming and J lost 1 base, with 8 bases between them. Germline V gene sequence: CDR1 WNHNN, CDR2 SYGVQD (reference sequence). This CDR3 region has 13 residues. On this clone itself: Its specificity is not known.

TCRdb keeps only in-frame clones here, not all; method: immunoSEQ multiplex PCR. The sample holds about 270,000 clones, around 69% seen once. The sequenced sample was PBMCs, obtained at disease progression, from a patient treated with ibrutinib. The rearrangement uses TRBV10-1 and TRBJ1-1; D not certain. The sequence was collected from a human donor with chronic lymphocytic leukemia. CDR3 in DNA: TGCGCCAGCAGTCTGAAACCGAACACTGAAGCTTTCTTT. Encoded protein: CASSLKPNTEAFF.